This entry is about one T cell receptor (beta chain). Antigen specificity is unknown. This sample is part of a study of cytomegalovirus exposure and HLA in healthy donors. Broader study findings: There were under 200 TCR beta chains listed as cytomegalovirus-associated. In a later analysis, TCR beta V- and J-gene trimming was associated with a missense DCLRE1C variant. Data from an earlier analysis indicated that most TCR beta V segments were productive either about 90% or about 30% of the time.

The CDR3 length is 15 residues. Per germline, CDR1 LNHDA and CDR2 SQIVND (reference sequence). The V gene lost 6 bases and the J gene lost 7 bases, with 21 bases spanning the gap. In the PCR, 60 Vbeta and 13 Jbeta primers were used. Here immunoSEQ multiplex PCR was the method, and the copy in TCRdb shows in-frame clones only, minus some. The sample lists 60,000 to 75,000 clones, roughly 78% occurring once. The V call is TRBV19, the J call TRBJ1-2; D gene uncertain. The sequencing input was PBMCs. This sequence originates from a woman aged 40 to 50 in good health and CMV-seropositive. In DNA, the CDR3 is TGTGCCAGTAGGTCCCCGCACGGTGCGTTATTTGGCTACACCTTC. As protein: CASRSPHGALFGYTF.